The 29 T cell receptor beta chains presented below share a single source sample, sequenced in a study of CD8+ T cells in alopecia areata. Separation of pooled cutaneous lymph node cells was by sorting with CD4, CD8alpha, NKG2D, NKG2ACE and other markers. Following RNA extraction, reverse transcription yielded cDNA that acted as the sequencing template. Measured with immunoSEQ multiplex PCR; TCRdb has only the in-frame clones, and not every one. The sample counts roughly 260,000 clones, none seen once; the ten largest own more than 1%. The sequenced sample was CD4+ T cells sorted from a lymph node. The receptor set was obtained from a C3H/HeJ mouse with alopecia areata. Mice of this strain are of MHC haplotype H2-k.

For this clone: Gene names follow the mouse nomenclature. Coverage ceases 4 residues before the CDR3 finishes, and the germline J gene fills in the end. The sample holds other DNA sequences that translate to the same CDR3. The chain joins TRBV5 to TRBJ2-5, with 9 bases aligning to TRBD1. Germline CDR1 reads LGHNA; CDR2 reads YNLKQL (reference sequence). This CDR3 region has 14 residues. This CDR3 is CASSQEGTGDTQYF. CDR3 bases read: TGTGCCAGCAGCCAAGAAGGGACAGGGGAC.

This clone has a handful of counts. Germline and genes here are mouse. The CDR3 sequence: CASSIPTGGGEETLYF. The part of the CDR3 DNA that was read is TGTGCCAGCAGTATACCGACAGGGGGCGGGGAAGAA. The genes are TRBV19 and TRBJ2-3, with 10 bases matching TRBD1. The CDR3 end is not reached by the read, which stops 4 residues before it; the germline J gene fills it in. CDR3 length equals 16 residues. The V gene's germline CDR1 is FNHDT and CDR2 SITEND (reference sequence).

In regard to this clone: Mouse gene names apply. The part of the CDR3 DNA that was read is TGCACCTGCAGTGCGTGGGGGGGCAAGAAC. Encoded protein: CTCSAWGGKN. The full CDR3 sequence reads CTCSAWGGKNTLYF. The chain combines TRBV1 with TRBJ2-4; 9 bases are a match to TRBD2. From the germline J gene comes the end of the CDR3, since the read stops 4 residues before it. The CDR3 length is 14 residues. CDR1 and CDR2 (germline): NSQYPW, LRSPGD (reference sequence). The variable domain in full, completed from reference TRBV1 and TRBJ2-4, reads VTLLEQNPRWRLVPRGQAVNLRCILKNSQYPWMSWYQQDLQKQLQWLFTLRSPGDKEVKSLPGADYLATRVTDTELRLQVANMSQGRTLYCTCSAWGGKNTLYFGAGTRLSVL.

This clone was detected a few times. Genes and germline come from the mouse. The read ends 4 residues before the CDR3 terminus; that terminus is restored from the germline J gene. The chain combines TRBV1 with TRBJ2-3; D unresolved. V gave up 0 bases and J gave up 0 bases, with 10 bases separating them. CDR1 is NSQYPW, CDR2 LRSPGD, per germline (reference sequence). The CDR3 covers 16 residues. CDR3 bases read: TGCACCTGCAGTGCAGATGGTTGGGTTAGTGCAGAA. It encodes CTCSADGWVSAE. The whole CDR3 is CTCSADGWVSAETLYF. Supplemented by reference TRBV1 and TRBJ2-3, the full variable domain reads VTLLEQNPRWRLVPRGQAVNLRCILKNSQYPWMSWYQQDLQKQLQWLFTLRSPGDKEVKSLPGADYLATRVTDTELRLQVANMSQGRTLYCTCSADGWVSAETLYFGSGTRLTVL.

In its sample, this clone was seen a few times. Gene names denote mouse genes. The read halts 4 residues ahead of the CDR3 end, with the missing end drawn from the germline J gene. Other nucleotide sequences in the sample specify the same CDR3. The chain recombines TRBV13-3 with TRBJ1-2; D is uncertain. There are 13 residues in the CDR3. Germline V CDR1 and CDR2: NNHDY, SYVADS. Trimming removed 4 bases from V and 0 bases from J, with 7 bases in between. The CDR3 is CASSSTSNSDYTF. Incomplete CDR3 DNA: TGTGCCAGCAGTTCGACTTCAAACTCC.

This clone has a handful of counts. Gene names are mouse gene names. The read ends 4 residues early relative to the CDR3; the germline J gene fills the gap. Within the sample, other DNA sequences also encode this same CDR3. The V and J genes are TRBV19 and TRBJ1-1; a possible D gene is TRBD1 (5 bases). V was cut by 2 bases and J by 1 base, with 6 bases left in between. Looked up from germline, CDR1 is FNHDT and CDR2 is SITEND (reference sequence). The CDR3 spans 13 residues. The DNA read from the CDR3 is TGTGCCAGCAGTATTGACAGAAACACA. Translating gives CASSIDRNT. Given in full, the CDR3 is CASSIDRNTEVFF.

In this sample, this clone turned up a few times. The gene symbols are mouse symbols. The observed sequence ends 4 residues before the CDR3 terminus, with the missing tail filled in from the germline J gene. Distinct nucleotide sequences in the sample also encode this CDR3. The chain joins TRBV5 to TRBJ2-7, with 10 bases identical to TRBD1. In germline, CDR1 is LGHNA, CDR2 YNLKQL (reference sequence). This CDR3 comprises 14 residues. The part of the CDR3 DNA that was read is TGTGCCAGCAGCCCCCGGACAGGGGGGTAT. This sequence encodes CASSPRTGGY. The CDR3, in full, reads CASSPRTGGYEQYF.

To note about this clone: Genes and germline are mouse. The read ends 3 residues before the CDR3 terminus; that terminus is restored from the germline J gene. The chain carries TRBV1 and TRBJ1-6, with D hard to call. TRBJ1-6 is assigned to the ORF class and has an uncertain function. V lost 0 bases, J lost 5 bases, and 8 bases lay in between. CDR3 size: 15 residues. Germline V gene lookup returns CDR1 NSQYPW and CDR2 LRSPGD (reference sequence). Partial CDR3 DNA: TGCACCTGCAGTGCAGATGCCCAGGATAATTCGCCC. Protein sequence: CTCSADAQDNSP. The full CDR3 reads CTCSADAQDNSPLYF.

This clone was counted a few times. The genes are named according to mouse. The CDR3 is cut off 4 residues early in the read; its end comes from the germline J gene. The chain employs TRBV1 and TRBJ2-3; no clear D. CDR1 and CDR2 (germline): NSQYPW, LRSPGD (reference sequence). The CDR3 is 11 amino acids. The V end lost 7 bases, the J end lost 0 bases, and 2 bases lay between the germline ends. The part of the CDR3 DNA that was read is TGCACCTGCAAGAGTGCAGAA. Amino acid sequence: CTCKSAE. The entire CDR3 is CTCKSAETLYF.

This clone was counted ten times or more. The germline and genes are mouse ones. Read data end 4 residues before the CDR3 end; the end is taken from the germline J gene. The rearrangement joins TRBV14 to TRBJ2-2; no clear D. The germline V gene has CDR1 SGHDT and CDR2 FRDEAV. V was cut by 7 bases and J by 0 bases, with 7 bases left in between. The CDR3 has 13 residues. The sequenced CDR3 bases are TGTGCCAGCTCCACAGCAAACACCGGG. Its translation: CASSTANTG. The CDR3 in its entirety is CASSTANTGQLYF.

This clone was seen only a few times. The germline and genes are mouse ones. The sequenced fragment ends 4 residues before the CDR3 boundary, so the rest is inferred from the germline J gene. This specimen includes other DNA sequences encoding the same CDR3. The chain carries TRBV1 and TRBJ2-4; a weak D match, TRBD2 (5 bases). Germline loops: CDR1 NSQYPW, CDR2 LRSPGD (reference sequence). The CDR3 spans 14 residues. The CDR3 here is CTCSADLGENTLYF. The CDR3 DNA, read in part, is TGCACCTGCAGTGCAGATCTGGGAGAAAAC.

This clone has only a few counts. The germline and genes are mouse ones. The CDR3 end falls 4 residues outside the read, so it is completed with the germline J gene. The chain has TRBV13-1 and TRBJ2-2, with 7 bases matching TRBD2. Germline CDR1 and CDR2: NSHNY and SYGAGN. The CDR3 contains 14 residues. V lost 5 bases, J lost 5 bases, and 6 bases stayed unmatched. The covered CDR3 bases are TGTGCCAGCAGGCCCGCGGGGGGGACCGGG. Encoded protein: CASRPAGGTG. The whole CDR3 is CASRPAGGTGQLYF.

Details on this clone: All gene names here are mouse names. The CDR3 is cut off 4 residues early in the read; its end comes from the germline J gene. Other DNA sequences in the sample encode the same CDR3. J is TRBJ2-2 and V is TRBV5; TRBD1 agrees at 8 bases. J gave up 0 bases and V 4 bases, and 1 base lay outside the gene matches. This CDR3 comprises 15 residues. CDR1 and CDR2 from the germline V gene are LGHNA and YNLKQL (reference sequence). The part of the CDR3 DNA that was read is TGTGCCAGCAGCCGGGACAGGACAAACACCGGG. It encodes CASSRDRTNTG. The CDR3, in full, reads CASSRDRTNTGQLYF.

Notes on this clone: Mouse names are used for the genes. The CDR3 DNA, read in part, is TGTGCCAGCAGTAAGGGACTGGGGGGATTGAAC. Protein: CASSKGLGGLN. The full CDR3 protein is CASSKGLGGLNTLYF. The rearrangement links TRBV19 to TRBJ2-4; the match to TRBD2 covers 12 bases. Read sequence stops 4 residues before the CDR3 end, and the germline J gene provides the missing end. The CDR3 has 15 amino acids. The V gene's germline CDR1 is FNHDT and CDR2 SITEND (reference sequence).

A word on this clone: Mouse gene names and germline throughout. The DNA ends 4 residues before the CDR3 does, and the rest of the CDR3 is filled in from the germline J gene. The gene calls are TRBV13-2 and TRBJ1-1; maybe TRBD1 (6 bases). Germline lookup yields CDR1 NNHNN and CDR2 SYGAGS (reference sequence). The CDR3 loop spans 15 amino acids. The V end was cut by 0 bases, the J end by 0 bases, with 9 bases between. CDR3 sequence: CASGDARTANTEVFF. The CDR3 DNA, read in part, is TGTGCCAGCGGTGATGCACGGACAGCAAACACA.

This clone has more than one count but fewer than ten. Gene labels here are mouse ones. The CDR3 extends 4 residues past the end of the read, so its final part is completed from the germline J gene. This chain uses TRBV5 with TRBJ1-4; TRBD1 is a possible D gene (6 bases). Germline lookup yields CDR1 LGHNA and CDR2 YNLKQL (reference sequence). The CDR3 is made up of 17 amino acids. CDR3 protein: CASSLPGTGGALERLFF. CDR3 DNA (partial): TGTGCCAGCAGCCTCCCCGGGACTGGGGGGGCGCTCGAA.

Details on this clone: The gene names given are mouse names. The read ends 3 residues early relative to the CDR3; the germline J gene fills the gap. The same CDR3 can be traced to other DNA sequences in this sample. The rearrangement uses TRBV19 and TRBJ1-6; D is uncertain. TRBJ1-6 is assigned to the ORF class and has an uncertain function. Germline values: CDR1 FNHDT, CDR2 SITEND (reference sequence). V was cut by 4 bases and J by 7 bases, with 9 bases left in between. The CDR3 is 13 amino acids. The CDR3 DNA, read in part, is TGTGCCAGCAGTCCCCGACAAAATTCGCCC. Its translation: CASSPRQNSP. The CDR3 in its entirety is CASSPRQNSPLYF.

Concerning this clone: Each gene name is a mouse one. Read sequence stops 4 residues before the CDR3 end, and the germline J gene provides the missing end. This chain joins TRBV1 and TRBJ2-3; D may be TRBD2 (6 bases). Germline CDR1 NSQYPW, CDR2 LRSPGD (reference sequence). With 1 base removed from V and 0 bases from J, the gap between germline ends came to 11 bases. This CDR3 is 16 amino acids long. The CDR3 bases that were read are TGCACCTGCAGTGCAGTTCTGGGGACTAGTGCAGAA. Encoded protein: CTCSAVLGTSAE. The CDR3 as a whole reads CTCSAVLGTSAETLYF.

In regard to this clone: The germline and genes are mouse ones. The CDR3 end is not reached by the read, which stops 4 residues before it; the germline J gene fills it in. The rearrangement joins TRBV5 to TRBJ2-2, with 8 bases lining up with TRBD2. The CDR3 is 16 amino acids. The J segment lost 0 bases and the V segment lost 4 bases, leaving 4 bases of the junction unmatched. Germline V CDR1 and CDR2: LGHNA, YNLKQL (reference sequence). CDR3 bases read: TGTGCCAGCAGCCTCCGACTGGGGCCAAACACCGGG. The encoded protein is CASSLRLGPNTG. The whole CDR3 sequence is CASSLRLGPNTGQLYF.

Note on this clone: The genes are named according to mouse. The read terminates 3 residues before the CDR3 end, so the remaining end is supplied by the germline J gene. The chain couples TRBV5 to TRBJ1-6; D gene unclear. TRBJ1-6 is assigned to the ORF class and has an uncertain function. Trimming cost V 3 bases and J 0 bases, with 3 bases left between them. CDR1 is LGHNA, CDR2 YNLKQL, per germline (reference sequence). The CDR3 is made up of 14 amino acids. CDR3 residues: CASSHPSYNSPLYF. The covered CDR3 bases are TGTGCCAGCAGCCATCCTTCCTATAATTCGCCC.

This clone was seen a handful of times. Gene names follow the mouse nomenclature. The read ends 4 residues shy of where the CDR3 ends; the end is completed using the germline J gene. The sample carries other DNA sequences with the same CDR3. The rearrangement uses TRBV31 and TRBJ2-3; 7 bases line up with TRBD2. From germline, CDR1 is GKSSPN and CDR2 SITVG. After removal of 4 bases from V and 4 bases from J, the junction contained 2 bases not matched to a gene. The CDR3 extends over 12 amino acids. This chain's CDR3 is CAWTGGPETLYF. Incomplete CDR3 DNA: TGTGCCTGGACTGGGGGACCAGAA. The variable domain in full, completed from reference TRBV31 and TRBJ2-3, reads AQTIHQWPVAEIKAVGSPLSLGCTIKGKSSPNLYWYWQATGGTLQQLFYSITVGQVESVVQLNLSASRPKDDQFILSTEKLLLSHSGFYLCAWTGGPETLYFGSGTRLTVL.

There are a few counts of this clone. Genes and germline are mouse. Read data end 4 residues before the CDR3 end; the end is taken from the germline J gene. The chain employs TRBV13-1 and TRBJ2-5; D possibly corresponds to TRBD1 (5 bases). This CDR3 is built from 14 residues. Germline CDR1 reads NSHNY; CDR2 reads SYGAGN. Incomplete CDR3 DNA: TGTGCCAGCAGTGATACGGCAGGGAGAGAC. Its translation is CASSDTAGRD. The whole CDR3 protein is CASSDTAGRDTQYF.

This clone was detected a few times. Genes here carry mouse names. The CDR3 end is not reached by the read, which stops 4 residues before it; the germline J gene fills it in. The sample contains more than one DNA sequence encoding this CDR3. The chain carries TRBV19 and TRBJ1-2; D is possibly TRBD1 (5 bases). The length of the CDR3 is 14 residues. CDR1 and CDR2 (germline): FNHDT, SITEND (reference sequence). V lost 2 bases and J lost 2, with 10 bases in between. The CDR3 region is CASSIQGGNSDYTF. Partial CDR3 DNA: TGTGCCAGCAGTATTCAGGGAGGCAACTCC. Full variable domain (remainder filled in from reference TRBV19 and TRBJ1-2): GGIITQTPKFLIGQEGQKLTLKCQQNFNHDTMYWYRQDSGKGLRLIYYSITENDLQKGDLSEGYDASREKKSSFSLTVTSAQKNEMAVFLCASSIQGGNSDYTFGSGTRLLVI.

Worth noting for this clone: Gene names follow the mouse nomenclature. The read gets to within 3 residues of the CDR3 end, and the germline J gene fills in the rest. The same CDR3 also results from other DNA sequences found in this sample. This rearrangement joins TRBV19 to TRBJ1-6, with TRBD1 matching over 8 bases. TRBJ1-6 is given ORF status, its function remaining uncertain. Germline trimming cut 5 bases from V and 3 bases from J; bases unmatched to any gene: 4. This CDR3 comprises 15 residues. From germline, CDR1 is FNHDT and CDR2 SITEND (reference sequence). The CDR3 spells CASSRTGNYNSPLYF. The part of the CDR3 DNA that was read is TGTGCCAGCAGCAGGACAGGGAACTATAATTCGCCC.

As regards this clone: Gene names are mouse gene names. The sequenced fragment ends 4 residues before the CDR3 boundary, so the rest is inferred from the germline J gene. This chain links TRBV13-1 with TRBJ2-2; possibly TRBD2 for D (6 bases). Germline CDR1 NSHNY, CDR2 SYGAGN. The CDR3 contains 16 residues. The V end lost 0 bases, the J end lost 1 base, and 10 bases lay between the germline ends. The CDR3 sequence is CASSDGPGENTGQLYF. CDR3 bases read: TGTGCCAGCAGTGATGGGCCTGGGGAAAACACCGGG.

With respect to this clone: All gene names here are mouse names. The missing CDR3 end, 4 residues past where the read stops, is filled in from the germline J gene. The chain recombines TRBV13-3 with TRBJ2-3; D perhaps matches TRBD1 (5 bases). V was shortened by 0 bases and J by 0 bases, with 11 bases between the two germline ends. The V gene's germline CDR1 is NNHDY and CDR2 SYVADS. This CDR3 spans 16 amino acids. The sequenced part of the CDR3 DNA is TGTGCCAGCAGTGATGCAAGCAGGGCTAGTGCAGAA. It encodes CASSDASRASAE. The full CDR3 sequence reads CASSDASRASAETLYF.

Note on this clone: The genes and germline here are from mouse. The read ends 3 residues early relative to the CDR3; the germline J gene fills the gap. V usage is TRBV13-3 and J usage is TRBJ1-6; 9 bases are a match to TRBD1. TRBJ1-6 is an ORF; its function is uncertain. Trimming took 5 bases from V and 7 from J; bases not matched to a gene: 4. There are 14 residues in the CDR3. The germline V gene has CDR1 NNHDY and CDR2 SYVADS. The CDR3 loop is CASRGQGPNSPLYF. CDR3 DNA, as far as it was read: TGTGCCAGCAGGGGACAGGGCCCGAATTCGCCC.

About this clone itself: The genes and germline here are from mouse. The read halts 4 residues ahead of the CDR3 end, with the missing end drawn from the germline J gene. This chain connects TRBV19 to TRBJ2-2; 7 nucleotides line up with TRBD1. The junction had 7 bases not matched to a gene; V was cut back by 4 bases and J by 4 bases. The CDR3 loop spans 15 amino acids. Germline loops: CDR1 FNHDT, CDR2 SITEND (reference sequence). The CDR3 here is CASSLQGVPTGQLYF. CDR3 DNA (partial): TGTGCCAGCAGTCTTCAGGGGGTGCCCACCGGG.

This clone has more than one count but fewer than ten. Germline and genes: mouse. The CDR3 end falls 4 residues outside the read, so it is completed with the germline J gene. The chain combines TRBV31 with TRBJ1-2; 9 positions agree with TRBD1. The CDR3 extends over 13 amino acids. CDR1 is GKSSPN, CDR2 SITVG, per germline. The CDR3 is CAWSRGQGSDYTF. Incomplete CDR3 DNA: TGTGCCTGGAGTCGTGGACAGGGGTCC.